The 22 T cell receptor beta chains below come from one sample, sequenced in a study of memory CD4+ T cells and cytomegalovirus serostatus. Assay: immunoSEQ multiplex PCR; the TCRdb copy retains only in-frame clones and omits some. Of some 60,000 clones in the sample, 70% to 85% are singletons; the top ten hold around 2.5%. The sort gate was single viable CD3+CD4+CD8-CD45RO+ cells for memory CD4+ T cells. Sequenced material: memory CD4+ T cells from blood. Receptor source: an adult in good health and CMV-seropositive.

This chain connects TRBV14 to TRBJ2-7; no reliable D call. Trimming shortened V by 8 bases and J by 8 bases, and 7 bases separated the two germline ends. The CDR3 is 9 residues long. The germline CDR1 and CDR2 sequences are SGHDN and FVKESK. The CDR3 sequence is CASLAKQYV. In DNA, the CDR3 is TGTGCCAGCCTGGCGAAGCAGTACGTC.

This clone was picked up one time. The CDR3 spells CASGQKEQFF. CDR3 DNA sequence: TGTGCCAGCGGGCAAAAAGAGCAGTTCTTC. The rearrangement links TRBV2 to TRBJ2-1; D unresolved. CDR1 and CDR2 from the germline V gene are SNHLY and FYNNEI. The CDR3 loop spans 10 amino acids. Trimming took off 8 bases at V and 10 bases at J, with 9 bases between the two ends.

This clone was detected only a few times. This chain links TRBV5-6 with TRBJ2-2; D tentatively fits TRBD1 or TRBD2 (5 bases each). Trimming took off 0 bases at V and 5 bases at J, with 11 bases between the two ends. The CDR3 is 15 amino acids. The germline CDR1 and CDR2 sequences are SGHDT and YYEEEE. CDR3 in amino acids: CASSLAGARTGELFF. CDR3 sequence (DNA): TGTGCCAGCAGCTTGGCCGGGGCCCGAACCGGGGAGCTGTTTTTT.

This chain links TRBV4-2 with TRBJ2-1; TRBD1 aligns across 8 bases. V was pared by 4 bases and J by 9 bases, with 2 bases of the junction left unmatched. This CDR3 has 12 residues. CDR1 LGHNA and CDR2 YNFKEQ come from the germline V gene. CDR3 in amino acids: CASSLDRGEQFF. For the CDR3, the DNA is TGTGCCAGCAGCCTTGACAGGGGTGAGCAGTTCTTC.

The genes are TRBV11-3 and TRBJ2-1; D is possibly TRBD1 (5 bases). Germline V gives CDR1 SGHNT, CDR2 YENEEA. The CDR3 covers 13 residues. V gave up 5 bases and J gave up 12 bases, with 17 bases separating them. The DNA of the CDR3 is TGTGCCAGCAGCCCCCAGGGTACAATGATGCAGTTCTTC. It encodes CASSPQGTMMQFF.

The sample holds one count of this clone. The chain employs TRBV6-1 and TRBJ1-1, with D perhaps TRBD1 (5 bases). The V end lost 4 bases, the J end lost 5 bases, and 17 bases lay between the germline ends. The CDR3 spans 15 residues. In germline, CDR1 is MNHNS, CDR2 SASEGT. CDR3 region: CASSALRGGGTEAFF. The CDR3 coding sequence is TGTGCCAGCAGTGCCCTCCGCGGGGGGGGAACTGAAGCTTTCTTT.

The chain uses TRBV7-9 and TRBJ2-1; TRBD2 aligns across 12 bases. After removal of 5 bases from V and 8 bases from J, the junction contained 4 bases not matched to a gene. The CDR3 runs to 14 residues. CDR1 and CDR2 from the germline V gene are SEHNR and FQNEAQ (reference sequence). CDR3 in DNA: TGTGCCAGCAGCGCGGGGACTAGCGGGCATGAGCAGTTCTTC. As protein: CASSAGTSGHEQFF.

This clone was counted a single time. The genes are TRBV4-1 and TRBJ2-3, with D unresolved. The germline gives CDR1 MGHRA, CDR2 YSYEKL. V was clipped by 3 bases and J by 3 bases, with 10 bases between them. The CDR3 runs 14 residues. The CDR3 loop reads CASSQPLVTDTQYF. Written as DNA, the CDR3 is TGCGCCAGCAGCCAGCCCCTGGTGACAGATACGCAGTATTTT.

The rearrangement uses TRBV7-2 and TRBJ2-1; the match to TRBD2 covers 8 bases. Germline-derived CDR1 and CDR2 are SGHTA and FQGNSA. This CDR3 region has 15 residues. V lost 5 bases and J lost 7; bases outside the gene matches: 10. CDR3 DNA: TGTGCCAGCAGCCTCAGCGGGAGAATAGGGAATGAGCAGTTCTTC. This sequence encodes CASSLSGRIGNEQFF.

The chain carries TRBV20-1 and TRBJ1-1; D not resolved. V was trimmed by 4 bases and J by 6 bases, leaving 6 bases between them. This CDR3 is built from 10 residues. Germline V gene lookup returns CDR1 DFQATT and CDR2 SNEGSKA (reference sequence). CDR3 in amino acids: CSATPAEAFF. CDR3 coding DNA: TGCAGTGCTACCCCCGCTGAAGCTTTCTTT.

The chain links TRBV30 to TRBJ1-2, with D perhaps matching TRBD1 (5 bases). Germline CDR1 and CDR2: GTSNPN and SVGIG (reference sequence). Trimming shortened V by 2 bases and J by 6 bases, and 19 bases separated the two germline ends. The CDR3 length is 15 residues. The CDR3 coding sequence is TGTGCCTGGAGTAGGGGTCTGAGCCAACACAATGGCTACACCTTC. This encodes CAWSRGLSQHNGYTF.

CDR3 DNA sequence: TGTGCCAGCAGCCTCGACAGGTCTGGAAACACCATATATTTT. Residues: CASSLDRSGNTIYF. The genes are TRBV11-2 and TRBJ1-3; D might be TRBD1 (6 bases). This CDR3 has 14 residues. With 5 bases removed from V and 1 base from J, the gap between germline ends came to 9 bases. Germline CDR1 and CDR2: SGHAT and FQNNGV.

The chain uses TRBV28 and TRBJ1-2; D is uncertain. In germline, CDR1 is MDHEN, CDR2 SYDVKM. CDR3 size: 15 residues. The V end lost 2 bases, the J end lost 0 bases, and 10 bases lay between the germline ends. This CDR3 reads CASSLHKAANYGYTF. CDR3 DNA sequence: TGTGCCAGCAGTTTACACAAGGCAGCTAACTATGGCTACACCTTC.

This chain uses TRBV30 with TRBJ2-5; D perhaps matches TRBD2 (5 bases). V was clipped by 3 bases and J by 3 bases, with 5 bases between them. CDR3 length equals 11 residues. The germline V gene has CDR1 GTSNPN and CDR2 SVGIG (reference sequence). This CDR3 reads CAWRGEETQYF. In DNA form, the CDR3 reads TGTGCCTGGAGGGGAGAAGAGACCCAGTACTTC.

The rearrangement links TRBV10-1 to TRBJ2-7; 7 bases match TRBD2. This CDR3 has 14 amino acids. The germline CDR1 and CDR2 sequences are WNHNN and SYGVQD (reference sequence). The J segment lost 2 bases and the V segment lost 6 bases, leaving 7 bases of the junction unmatched. CDR3 sequence: CASRSGRKTYEQYV. For the CDR3, the DNA is TGCGCCAGCAGGTCCGGGAGGAAAACCTACGAGCAGTACGTC.

This sequence joins TRBV2 and TRBJ2-5, with TRBD2 matching 8 bases. Germline CDR1 reads SNHLY; CDR2 reads FYNNEI. The J segment lost 5 bases and the V segment lost 4 bases, leaving 6 bases of the junction unmatched. This CDR3 is built from 14 residues. The CDR3 sequence: CASSGAGGGETQYF. The CDR3 DNA is TGTGCCAGCAGTGGGGCGGGAGGAGGGGAGACCCAGTACTTC.

DNA for the CDR3: TGTGCCAGCAGCTTAAGGCGGGGTAGGGGGTTGGGCACTTACGAGCAGTACTTC. Translated, it gives CASSLRRGRGLGTYEQYF. The chain carries TRBV7-2 and TRBJ2-7; D possibly matches TRBD1 or TRBD2 (6 bases each). The V end lost 2 bases, the J end lost 4 bases, and 24 bases lay between the germline ends. Per germline, CDR1 SGHTA and CDR2 FQGNSA. The CDR3 loop spans 18 amino acids.

The chain carries TRBV29-1 and TRBJ1-2; the D gene is possibly TRBD1 (5 bases). This CDR3 has 11 residues. Trimming took off 7 bases at V and 4 bases at J, with 10 bases between the two ends. Germline values: CDR1 SQVTM, CDR2 ANQGSEA. CDR3 in DNA: TGCAGCGCTCGGGACGGCTATGGCTACACCTTC. Protein sequence: CSARDGYGYTF.

This chain joins TRBV7-8 and TRBJ2-5, with 8 bases fitting TRBD2. The CDR3 has 18 residues. Per germline, CDR1 SGHVS and CDR2 FQNEAQ. The V and J ends lost 4 bases and 2 bases, in that order; junction bases with no gene match: 15. CDR3 region: CASSYPVGLAGPQETQYF. CDR3 DNA sequence: TGTGCCAGCAGCTACCCGGTGGGCTTAGCGGGGCCACAAGAGACCCAGTACTTC. Together with reference TRBV7-8 and TRBJ2-5, the CDR3 gives the full variable domain: GAGVSQSPRYKVAKRGQDVALRCDPISGHVSLFWYQQALGQGPEFLTYFQNEAQLDKSGLPSDRFFAERPEGSVSTLKIQRTQQEDSAVYLCASSYPVGLAGPQETQYFGPGTRLLVL.

The genes are TRBV11-2 and TRBJ1-2; 9 nucleotides line up with TRBD1. The germline V gene has CDR1 SGHAT and CDR2 FQNNGV. The V segment lost 3 bases and the J segment 8 bases; nucleotides outside the gene matches: 10. The CDR3 totals 15 residues. The DNA for the CDR3 is TGTGCCAGCAGCTTTAATACAGGGGGCTTCGAGGGCTACACCTTC. This translates into CASSFNTGGFEGYTF.

The chain combines TRBV28 with TRBJ2-6; D call uncertain. The germline V and J ends were trimmed by 7 bases and 0 bases, with 7 bases remaining between them. The CDR3 runs to 14 residues. Germline assignment: CDR1 MDHEN and CDR2 SYDVKM. This chain's CDR3 is CASMAFSGANVLTF. CDR3 DNA: TGTGCCAGCATGGCCTTCTCTGGGGCCAACGTCCTGACTTTC. The variable domain in full, with the rest retrieved from reference TRBV28 and TRBJ2-6, is DVKVTQSSRYLVKRTGEKVFLECVQDMDHENMFWYRQDPGLGLRLIYFSYDVKMKEKGDIPEGYSVSREKKERFSLILESASTNQTSMYLCASMAFSGANVLTFGAGSRLTVL.

J is TRBJ2-7 and V is TRBV5-1, with D maybe TRBD1 (6 bases). CDR1 is SGHRS and CDR2 is YFSETQ in the germline V gene. V was clipped by 4 bases and J by 5 bases, with 16 bases between them. This CDR3 contains 14 residues. The CDR3, as DNA: TGCGCCAGCAGCCTAACAGGGTTTCCTGACGAGCAGTACTTC. Amino acids: CASSLTGFPDEQYF.